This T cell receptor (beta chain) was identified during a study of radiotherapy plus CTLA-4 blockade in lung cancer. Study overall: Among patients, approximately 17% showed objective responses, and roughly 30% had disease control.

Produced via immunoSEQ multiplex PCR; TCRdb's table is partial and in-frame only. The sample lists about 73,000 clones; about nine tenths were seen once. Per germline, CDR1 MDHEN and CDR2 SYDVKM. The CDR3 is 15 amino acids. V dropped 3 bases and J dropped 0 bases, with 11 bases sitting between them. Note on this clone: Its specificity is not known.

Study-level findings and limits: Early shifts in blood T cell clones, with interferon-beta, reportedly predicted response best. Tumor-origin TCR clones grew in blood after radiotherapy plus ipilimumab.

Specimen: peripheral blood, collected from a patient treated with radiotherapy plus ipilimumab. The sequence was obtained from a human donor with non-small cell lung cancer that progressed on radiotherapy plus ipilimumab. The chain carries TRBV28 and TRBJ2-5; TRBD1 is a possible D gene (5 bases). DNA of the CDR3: TGTGCCAGCAGTTTTCGCGACAGCTACCAAGAGACCCAGTACTTC. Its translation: CASSFRDSYQETQYF.